This is a list of T cell receptor beta chains from one sample in a study of brain T cells in children with intractable seizures. Assay: immunoSEQ multiplex PCR; the TCRdb copy retains only in-frame clones and omits some. The table lists 340,000 or so clones, about 93% of them singletons. The material sequenced was peripheral blood, taken about 5 months after surgery. The origin of the receptors is a boy in the first two years of life with tuberous sclerosis and intractable seizures. Both conserved end residues are part of each CDR3. D genes are given only for firm matches. A row's size may be missing; if present it is once, few, many or a size class.

DNA: TGTGCCAGCTCCTACCGGGACAGGGGCCCAGATACGCAGTATTTT
CDR3: CASSYRDRGPDTQYF
size: .
V: TRBV18
D: TRBD1
J: TRBJ2-3

DNA: TGTGCCAGCAGCTTGGTCGGTCAGCCCCAGCATTTT
CDR3: CASSLVGQPQHF
size: .
V: TRBV5-8
D: .
J: TRBJ1-5

DNA: TGCGCCAGCAGCCAAGCCCCGGGAGGCTCCTACGAGCAGTACTTC
CDR3: CASSQAPGGSYEQYF
size: .
V: TRBV4-1
D: TRBD2
J: TRBJ2-7

DNA: TGTGCCAGCAGCCTACTATGGACAGTCAAGCCCTACGAGCAGTACTTC
CDR3: CASSLLWTVKPYEQYF
size: .
V: TRBV11-2
D: .
J: TRBJ2-7

DNA: TGCGCCAGCAGCTTGGGTCTCGGGACAGGAGACTACGAGCAGTACTTC
CDR3: CASSLGLGTGDYEQYF
size: .
V: TRBV5-1
D: TRBD1
J: TRBJ2-7

DNA: TGTGCCAGCAGCAATGGGAACACGTCCTACGAGCAGTACTTC
CDR3: CASSNGNTSYEQYF
size: .
V: TRBV21-1
D: .
J: TRBJ2-7

DNA: TGTGCCAGTAGTCAAGGACGTAGCGTGGGCTACACCTTC
CDR3: CASSQGRSVGYTF
size: few
V: TRBV19
D: .
J: TRBJ1-2

DNA: TGCGCCAGCAGCCACGGAGGTCAGCCCCAGCATTTT
CDR3: CASSHGGQPQHF
size: few
V: TRBV4-1
D: .
J: TRBJ1-5

DNA: TGTGCCAGCAGCTTAGACAGGGGGTACGAGCAGTACTTC
CDR3: CASSLDRGYEQYF
size: .
V: TRBV7-6
D: TRBD1
J: TRBJ2-7

DNA: TGTGCCAGCAGTTTATCGGTAGGTAGCACTGAAGCTTTCTTT
CDR3: CASSLSVGSTEAFF
size: .
V: TRBV27
D: .
J: TRBJ1-1

DNA: TGTGCCAGCAGTTACGACCCTAGACAGACTGAAGCTTTCTTT
CDR3: CASSYDPRQTEAFF
size: .
V: TRBV2
D: .
J: TRBJ1-1

DNA: TGCGCCAGCAGCCCTGACGAGGGGAATGAGCAGTTCTTC
CDR3: CASSPDEGNEQFF
size: .
V: TRBV4-1
D: .
J: TRBJ2-1

DNA: TGTGCCAGCAGCCAGGGACAGGGGCCACCCGAAGCTTTCTTT
CDR3: CASSQGQGPPEAFF
size: .
V: TRBV9
D: TRBD1
J: TRBJ1-1

DNA: TGTGCCAGCAGCCATTCGACAGGGGCGGGAGAGACCCAGTACTTC
CDR3: CASSHSTGAGETQYF
size: .
V: TRBV11-2
D: TRBD1
J: TRBJ2-5

DNA: TGTGCCAGCAGCTTGGTTGGTATTTCCTACAATGAGCAGTTCTTC
CDR3: CASSLVGISYNEQFF
size: .
V: TRBV5-5
D: .
J: TRBJ2-1

DNA: TGCAGTGCTTTCGCTACTTTTGAGCAGTTCTTC
CDR3: CSAFATFEQFF
size: .
V: TRBV20-1
D: .
J: TRBJ2-1

DNA: TGTGCCAGCAGTTACTCGACCTGGCAGGGCAATCAGCCCCAGCATTTT
CDR3: CASSYSTWQGNQPQHF
size: .
V: TRBV6-6
D: .
J: TRBJ1-5

DNA: TGTGCCAGCGACGAGACTAGCGGACCAAATGAGCAGTTCTTC
CDR3: CASDETSGPNEQFF
size: .
V: TRBV2
D: TRBD2
J: TRBJ2-1

DNA: TGCGCCAGCAGCCAGAGGGACACGGAAAGCTATGGCTACACCTTC
CDR3: CASSQRDTESYGYTF
size: .
V: TRBV4-1
D: .
J: TRBJ1-2

DNA: TGTGCCAGCAGCCAAGATCAGGGGGCTGTCTATGGCTACACCTTC
CDR3: CASSQDQGAVYGYTF
size: .
V: TRBV3-1/TRBV3-2
D: TRBD1
J: TRBJ1-2

DNA: TGTGCCAGCTCACCGGGGACTAGCGGGCGAGAGCAGTACTTC
CDR3: CASSPGTSGREQYF
size: .
V: TRBV18
D: TRBD2
J: TRBJ2-7

DNA: TGTGCCAGCAGCCCCTCTTGGGGGGGGGCCTCCTACGAGCAGTACTTC
CDR3: CASSPSWGGASYEQYF
size: .
V: TRBV3-1/TRBV3-2
D: .
J: TRBJ2-7

DNA: TGCGCCAGCAGTCTCCTCACTCTAGGGGGCAAGGGCGAGCAGTACTTC
CDR3: CASSLLTLGGKGEQYF
size: .
V: TRBV4-1
D: TRBD1
J: TRBJ2-7

DNA: TGTGCCAGCAGCTTGCAAGGGGCGAAGAAGCCCCAGCATTTT
CDR3: CASSLQGAKKPQHF
size: .
V: TRBV13
D: .
J: TRBJ1-5

DNA: TGTGCCAGCAGTGAGTTTGGCATGGAAAGCACAGATACGCAGTATTTT
CDR3: CASSEFGMESTDTQYF
size: .
V: TRBV6-4
D: .
J: TRBJ2-3

DNA: TGTGCCAGCTCACCACCGCTGTCCGGGGCCGACCCGTACAATGAGCAGTTCTTC
CDR3: CASSPPLSGADPYNEQFF
size: .
V: TRBV18
D: .
J: TRBJ2-1

DNA: TGTGCCACCAGTGGGATCCTAGGGAGTCGCTCCTACGAGCAGTACTTC
CDR3: CATSGILGSRSYEQYF
size: .
V: TRBV24-1
D: .
J: TRBJ2-7

DNA: TGCGCCAGCAGCTTGGCCCCGGGGTCTGAATCACCCCTCCACTTT
CDR3: CASSLAPGSESPLHF
size: .
V: TRBV5-1
D: .
J: TRBJ1-6

DNA: TGTGCCAGCAGCTTCCCAAACAGGGAGTCTACTAAGCAGTACTTC
CDR3: CASSFPNRESTKQYF
size: .
V: TRBV7-9
D: .
J: TRBJ2-7

DNA: TGTGCCAGCTCCCGGGGGGCCGACGCTGAAGCTTTCTTT
CDR3: CASSRGADAEAFF
size: .
V: TRBV6-5
D: .
J: TRBJ1-1

DNA: TGTGCCAGTAGTAACCCAGCGGGCACCGGGGAGCTGTTTTTT
CDR3: CASSNPAGTGELFF
size: .
V: TRBV19
D: .
J: TRBJ2-2

DNA: TGTGCCAGCAGTGAACGACCAGAGGTGGGGCGACGCAGCAATCAGCCCCAGCATTTT
CDR3: CASSERPEVGRRSNQPQHF
size: .
V: TRBV6-1
D: .
J: TRBJ1-5

DNA: TGTGCCAGCAGCTCGCCGGGACTAGCGGGGGAAGGCACAGATACGCAGTATTTT
CDR3: CASSSPGLAGEGTDTQYF
size: once
V: TRBV13
D: TRBD2
J: TRBJ2-3

DNA: TGTGCCAGCAGTGACAGGACAATTGAAGCTTTCTTT
CDR3: CASSDRTIEAFF
size: .
V: TRBV2
D: .
J: TRBJ1-1

DNA: TGTGCCAGCAGTCCGCTCATTCGTGCCGCAGGTGGCAATGAGCAGTTCTTC
CDR3: CASSPLIRAAGGNEQFF
size: .
V: TRBV11-3
D: .
J: TRBJ2-1

DNA: TGTGCCAGCAGCTTGCAGGGGTCCCCACTAAGCTCTGGAAACACCATATATTTT
CDR3: CASSLQGSPLSSGNTIYF
size: .
V: TRBV7-9
D: .
J: TRBJ1-3

DNA: TGTGCCAGCAGCCCGGAGGGGAGGGCAGGGGACACCGGGGAGCTGTTTTTT
CDR3: CASSPEGRAGDTGELFF
size: .
V: TRBV9
D: .
J: TRBJ2-2

DNA: TGTGCCTGGGGAAACGGGGAGCCTTATGGCTACACCTTC
CDR3: CAWGNGEPYGYTF
size: .
V: TRBV30
D: .
J: TRBJ1-2

DNA: TGTGCCAGCAGCGTCTCACCCAGCCCGGGACAGGGGGGCGACGAGCAGTACTTC
CDR3: CASSVSPSPGQGGDEQYF
size: once
V: TRBV9
D: TRBD1
J: TRBJ2-7

DNA: TGTGCCAGCAGCTTCGAGACAGGGTATAATTCACCCCTCCACTTT
CDR3: CASSFETGYNSPLHF
size: .
V: TRBV7-9
D: TRBD1
J: TRBJ1-6

DNA: TGTGCCAGCAGTGAATGGGGACTAGGCAGGTCAGAAGATACGCAGTATTTT
CDR3: CASSEWGLGRSEDTQYF
size: .
V: TRBV25-1
D: TRBD2
J: TRBJ2-3

DNA: TGTGCCAGCAGTTACTCAAGACTGAGGAACACTGAAGCTTTCTTT
CDR3: CASSYSRLRNTEAFF
size: .
V: TRBV6-5
D: .
J: TRBJ1-1

DNA: TGCGCCAGTCGCGCTCCGGGGGCTGGCGAGCAGTACTTC
CDR3: CASRAPGAGEQYF
size: .
V: TRBV5-1
D: .
J: TRBJ2-7

DNA: TGTGCCAGCATGAGGACTAGCGGGAGCACCGGGGAGCTGTTTTTT
CDR3: CASMRTSGSTGELFF
size: many
V: TRBV2
D: TRBD2
J: TRBJ2-2

DNA: TGTGCCAGCAGTGAAGGAACTTCGAAGAGGCATGAGCAGTTCTTC
CDR3: CASSEGTSKRHEQFF
size: .
V: TRBV2
D: .
J: TRBJ2-1

DNA: TGCGCCAGCGAAGACAGGCTGAATGAGCAGTTCTTC
CDR3: CASEDRLNEQFF
size: .
V: TRBV5-1
D: .
J: TRBJ2-1

DNA: TGTGCCAGCAGTCTTATAGCGGGAGAAACCTTTCCCTACGAGCAGTACTTC
CDR3: CASSLIAGETFPYEQYF
size: .
V: TRBV2
D: TRBD2
J: TRBJ2-7

DNA: TGTGCCAGCAGCCACTGGCTAGCGGGGGGTGCAGATACGCAGTATTTT
CDR3: CASSHWLAGGADTQYF
size: .
V: TRBV3-1/TRBV3-2
D: TRBD2
J: TRBJ2-3

DNA: TGTGCCAGCAACGGGAGTACGGAGGGCCCCCTCAATGAGCAGTTCTTC
CDR3: CASNGSTEGPLNEQFF
size: .
V: TRBV7-9
D: .
J: TRBJ2-1

DNA: TGTGCCAGCAGCCAAGATCCCTTGGCCGGAACCACAGATACGCAGTATTTT
CDR3: CASSQDPLAGTTDTQYF
size: .
V: TRBV3-1/TRBV3-2
D: .
J: TRBJ2-3

DNA: TGTGCCAGCAGCGTAGAATCCGCTAGCGGGAATGAGCAGTTCTTC
CDR3: CASSVESASGNEQFF
size: .
V: TRBV9
D: TRBD2
J: TRBJ2-1

DNA: TGTGCCAGCAGTCTTAGTGAAAAACTGTTTTTT
CDR3: CASSLSEKLFF
size: .
V: TRBV12-3/TRBV12-4
D: .
J: TRBJ1-4

DNA: TGTGCCAGCAGCTTCGGGACAGGGTCAAGCGAGCAGTACTTC
CDR3: CASSFGTGSSEQYF
size: .
V: TRBV5-6
D: TRBD1
J: TRBJ2-7